The 10 T cell receptor beta chains given below trace back to one sample, sequenced in a study of shared clonotypes between healthy human individuals. The assay was immunoSEQ multiplex PCR, and TCRdb's table has in-frame clones only and misses some. The sample has more than 2 million clones, 85% to 95% seen once. Sequencing was done on a sample of naive CD4+ T cells sorted from blood. As to subset: CD45RA+ positively selected. The receptors come from a young man in good health.

V usage is TRBV19 and J usage is TRBJ2-7, with D tentatively TRBD2 (5 bases). Trimming left V 1 base short and J 4 bases short, with 14 bases between. The germline gives CDR1 LNHDA, CDR2 SQIVND (reference sequence). This CDR3 has 15 amino acids. This CDR3 is CASSIGERGRYEQYF. CDR3 DNA: TGTGCCAGTAGTATAGGGGAAAGAGGGCGGTACGAGCAGTACTTC.

Concerning this clone itself: The sample contains more than one DNA sequence encoding this CDR3. The chain joins TRBV6-1 to TRBJ1-5; a possible D gene is TRBD1 (5 bases). This CDR3 region has 14 residues. Per the germline V gene, CDR1 is MNHNS and CDR2 is SASEGT. Trimming cost V 4 bases and J 1 base, with 8 bases left between them. The CDR3 nucleotides read TGTGCCAGCAGTGGGGGACTAAGCAATCAGCCCCAGCATTTT. Amino acid sequence: CASSGGLSNQPQHF.

In DNA form, the CDR3 reads TGTGCCAGCAGGATTGGGGAGGAGGACTATGGCTACACCTTC. The encoded protein is CASRIGEEDYGYTF. The chain has TRBV6-1 and TRBJ1-2, with D unresolved. The CDR3 loop spans 14 amino acids. The germline gives CDR1 MNHNS, CDR2 SASEGT. The V end was cut by 6 bases, the J end by 3 bases, with 14 bases between.

In DNA form, the CDR3 reads TGTGCCAGCAGCTATCCCGGGACACCCGGCACAGATACGCAGTATTTT. It yields the protein CASSYPGTPGTDTQYF. The chain has TRBV7-2 and TRBJ2-3; D is perhaps TRBD1 (6 bases). CDR3 length equals 16 residues. The germline CDR1 and CDR2 sequences are SGHTA and FQGNSA. The V gene lost 4 bases and the J gene lost 1 base, with 15 bases spanning the gap.

The chain recombines TRBV11-3 with TRBJ2-1, with no clear D. In germline, CDR1 is SGHNT, CDR2 YENEEA. V was clipped by 4 bases and J by 6 bases, with 10 bases between them. This CDR3 is built from 13 residues. CDR3: CASSSKETNEQFF. CDR3 bases: TGTGCCAGCAGCTCGAAGGAGACCAATGAGCAGTTCTTC.

The rearrangement joins TRBV10-3 to TRBJ2-7, with 8 bases identical to TRBD1. V lost 3 bases and J lost 5; bases outside the gene matches: 6. The CDR3 runs to 14 residues. The germline V gene encodes CDR1 ENHRY and CDR2 SYGVKD. CDR3 loop: CAISEGRGPDEQYF. The DNA for the CDR3 is TGTGCCATCAGTGAAGGCAGGGGGCCTGACGAGCAGTACTTC.

The chain couples TRBV28 to TRBJ2-3; D possibly uses TRBD1 or TRBD2 (5 bases each). CDR1 MDHEN and CDR2 SYDVKM come from the germline V gene. The CDR3 is made up of 15 amino acids. Between the trimmed V and J ends, which lost 6 bases and 2 bases, there was a span of 15 bases. CDR3 bases: TGTGCCAGCAGGCACGGGACCGTATCCACAGATACGCAGTATTTT. It codes for CASRHGTVSTDTQYF. Full variable domain (outside the CDR3, taken from reference TRBV28 and TRBJ2-3): DVKVTQSSRYLVKRTGEKVFLECVQDMDHENMFWYRQDPGLGLRLIYFSYDVKMKEKGDIPEGYSVSREKKERFSLILESASTNQTSMYLCASRHGTVSTDTQYFGPGTRLTVL.

The genes are TRBV7-2 and TRBJ1-6, with 8 nucleotides matching TRBD1. The V and J ends lost 5 bases and 4 bases, in that order; junction bases with no gene match: 4. Germline CDR1 SGHTA, CDR2 FQGNSA. The CDR3 spans 15 residues. The CDR3 here is CASSPRQGYNSPLHF. The CDR3 coding sequence is TGTGCCAGCAGCCCTCGACAGGGGTATAATTCACCCCTCCACTTT.

The rearrangement joins TRBV5-1 to TRBJ2-7; no firm D call. The length of the CDR3 is 12 residues. Between the trimmed V and J ends, which lost 0 bases and 4 bases, there was a span of 5 bases. The germline CDR1 and CDR2 sequences are SGHRS and YFSETQ. The CDR3 here is CASSLGFYEQYF. CDR3 sequence (DNA): TGCGCCAGCAGCTTGGGGTTTTACGAGCAGTACTTC. The whole variable domain, filled in from reference TRBV5-1 and TRBJ2-7, reads KAGVTQTPRYLIKTRGQQVTLSCSPISGHRSVSWYQQTPGQGLQFLFEYFSETQRNKGNFPGRFSGRQFSNSRSEMNVSTLELGDSALYLCASSLGFYEQYFGPGTRLTVT.

Comments on this clone: A much more abundant neighbour one base away suggests this may be a read error. The genes are TRBV7-2 and TRBJ1-5, with 7 bases that match TRBD1. The ends lost 1 base at V and 2 bases at J; junction bases unmatched: 2. Germline V gene sequence: CDR1 SGHTA, CDR2 FQGNSA. This CDR3 is built from 15 residues. The CDR3 DNA sequence: TGTGCCAGCAGCTTAGGGGGGACAGGCAATCAGCCCCAGCATTTT. It yields the protein CASSLGGTGNQPQHF.